These T cell receptor beta chains were read from a single sample in a study of neurological immune-mediated disorders. TCRdb re-called the 5' RACE reads through MiXCR, storing one row per CDR3 protein. The sample shows more than 50,000 distinct CDR3 sequences, approximately 10% of them seen only once. Specimen: PBMCs. These receptor sequences come from a man aged 60 to 69 in good health. Each CDR3 is given with its conserved first and last residue. D genes are given only for firm matches.

CDR3 protein	CDR3 length	D gene	J gene	V gene
CASSQTTGTGPYNEQFF	17	TRBD1	TRBJ2-1	TRBV4-3
CSAGRFEAYTF	11	NA	TRBJ1-2	TRBV29-1
CASSFHYGQEGSQETQYF	18	NA	TRBJ2-5	TRBV7-2
CATSPGGDTEAFF	13	NA	TRBJ1-1	TRBV15
CASSGVEETQYF	12	NA	TRBJ2-5	TRBV12-3/TRBV12-4
CSARVGALNTEAFF	14	NA	TRBJ1-1	TRBV20-1
CASSILGVFLYNEQFF	16	NA	TRBJ2-1	TRBV28
CASTLTVNSPLHF	13	NA	TRBJ1-6	TRBV5-5
CASSLAGPGGTGNTIYF	17	NA	TRBJ1-3	TRBV7-8
CASSLLHGLQETQYF	15	NA	TRBJ2-5	TRBV14
CASSLVAVSNYGYTF	15	NA	TRBJ1-2	TRBV7-2
CASTGAGDNEQYF	13	NA	TRBJ2-7	TRBV2
CASSLLNMNTEAFF	14	NA	TRBJ1-1	TRBV5-6
CASSLWDLTYEQYF	14	NA	TRBJ2-7	TRBV5-5
CASSLKQGANTEAFF	15	NA	TRBJ1-1	TRBV5-1
CASSLRVTSYNEQFF	15	NA	TRBJ2-1	TRBV7-2
CASSYGKETEAFF	13	NA	TRBJ1-1	TRBV5-1
CSSSLGPTYNEQFF	14	NA	TRBJ2-1	TRBV20-1
CASSYDRSSGNTIYF	15	NA	TRBJ1-3	TRBV6-5
CASSQDPSGGAVEQFF	16	TRBD2	TRBJ2-1	TRBV4-1
CASSRQPWSADTQYF	15	NA	TRBJ2-3	TRBV6-5
CSARSLGGANNEQFF	15	NA	TRBJ2-1	TRBV20-1
CASSAGDMQYF	11	NA	TRBJ2-3	TRBV5-1
CASSLGPTATDTQYF	15	NA	TRBJ2-3	TRBV5-1
CASSSTNWNTEAFF	14	NA	TRBJ1-1	TRBV7-2
CSAWTGGAHPKTGYGYTF	18	TRBD1	TRBJ1-2	TRBV20-1
CASSLGQGFYEQYF	14	TRBD1	TRBJ2-7	TRBV5-5
CSARETGGRYEQYF	14	TRBD1	TRBJ2-7	TRBV20-1
CASSPDRSSRGYTF	14	NA	TRBJ1-2	TRBV18
CASSSTRQPDSGANVLTF	18	NA	TRBJ2-6	TRBV6-5
CASSYSVGYGYTF	13	NA	TRBJ1-2	TRBV6-5
CSAPLLAGALGEQYF	15	TRBD2	TRBJ2-7	TRBV20-1
CASSLGLYQETQYF	14	NA	TRBJ2-5	TRBV5-1
CASSLFHSNYEQYF	14	NA	TRBJ2-7	TRBV7-2
CASSPSRGRVTEAFF	15	TRBD1	TRBJ1-1	TRBV11-2
CASSQDERDEAFF	13	NA	TRBJ1-1	TRBV4-1
CSARILAGYNEQFF	14	TRBD2	TRBJ2-1	TRBV20-1
CASSLGGSKSYEQYF	15	NA	TRBJ2-7	TRBV7-2
CSATQGAAQPQHF	13	TRBD1	TRBJ1-5	TRBV20-1
CASSPASQETQYF	13	NA	TRBJ2-5	TRBV7-8
CASSQTGGELFF	12	NA	TRBJ2-2	TRBV5-1
CSARGIPDSGNTIYF	15	NA	TRBJ1-3	TRBV20-1
CASSLRTSGGAYEQYF	16	TRBD2	TRBJ2-7	TRBV12-3/TRBV12-4
CASSPERLRGFYEQYF	16	NA	TRBJ2-7	TRBV18
CASSLGVGEAFF	12	NA	TRBJ1-1	TRBV7-2
CATAGASTDTQYF	13	NA	TRBJ2-3	TRBV12-3/TRBV12-4
CASSLYSGGTDTQYF	15	TRBD2	TRBJ2-3	TRBV7-2
CASSFGGRGNQPQHF	15	NA	TRBJ1-5	TRBV5-6
CAISDKGAGEAFF	13	TRBD1	TRBJ1-1	TRBV10-3
CASSGPDRGPYEQYF	15	TRBD1	TRBJ2-7	TRBV2
CSVVWGPGAGELFF	14	NA	TRBJ2-2	TRBV29-1
CSAPRDRYNEQFF	13	TRBD1	TRBJ2-1	TRBV20-1